This T cell receptor beta chain was retrieved from a study of T-cell memory formation after mild COVID-19 (dated by TCRdb to the early 2020s). Context from the whole study: TCR sequence clusters from the two donors were largely donor specific. In a couple of donors, T-cell clones that expanded and contracted after mild COVID-19 were followed by sequencing TCRalpha and TCRbeta repertoires longitudinally. Two young, previously healthy adult volunteers, one female and one male, were included in the cohort.

V ends up 5 bases short and J 6 bases short, with an unmatched junction base count of 7. From the cysteine through the phenylalanine, the CDR3 covers 14 amino acids. The entry retains the CDR3 DNA only, 42 bases that are in frame from base 1. CDR1 SGHTA and CDR2 FQGNSA are derived from the germline V gene. Study-wide findings and limitations: Whether the second-wave clones peaking on day 37 were SARS-CoV-2 specific was not confirmed. From day 15 to 85, contracting clones showed balanced CD4/CD8 phenotypes, whereas a second wave of clones that expanded from day 15 to 37 leaned towards CD4+. Only a couple of mild cases were covered in the study, and larger cohorts including severe cases with pre-infection samples were considered necessary. Some responding clones were found in pre-infection memory, which suggests that pre-existing cross-reactive memory T cells took part in the SARS-CoV-2 response. Contracting CD4+ clones turned up mainly in the CM and EM memory subsets, whereas EMRA was where CD8+ clones were enriched.

The reads were generated on an Illumina NovaSeq 6000. TCRalpha and TCRbeta cDNA libraries were built by 5'RACE with constant-segment primers, adding sample barcodes and unique molecular identifiers. Trizol reagent was used to extract RNA from every sample. The libraries were amplified in two PCR steps, and the second step added a second sample barcode and Illumina TruSeq adapters. The libraries were sequenced on an Illumina NovaSeq using 2 x 150 bp paired-end reads. Per the authors' processing: The reads were demultiplexed and collapsed into UMI-guided consensus sequences using migec v1.2.7. With mixcr v2.1.11, UMI consensuses were aligned to TRA and TRB V and J templates and assembled into clonotypes. Expanded or contracted clonotypes were those called significant by both edgeR and NoisET, with noise models trained on biological replicates. For edgeR calls, a false discovery rate-adjusted p below 0.01 and a log2 fold-change threshold of 1 were applied. As an exploratory analysis of dynamics, max-normalized trajectories of the 1000 most abundant clonotypes were examined with PCA combined with hierarchical clustering. Each responding clone was given a CD4 or CD8 phenotype based on the CD4+ and CD8+ repertoires, which had been sequenced separately. Using fastp at Q25 and MiXCR, TCRdb reprocessed the public reads and kept productive beta chains. Identical CDR3 proteins give one entry, which carries the most common genes and DNA. The V and J calls come from TCRdb's annotation, not from the publication. This sample comprises fewer than 50,000 distinct CDR3 sequences, around 7.2% of them detected only once. Together, the top ten hold 1.4% of the sample.

Ficoll-Paque density gradient centrifugation was the method used to isolate PBMCs. This clonotype was found a few times. This receptor's antigen is unknown. Base qualities are missing; no much larger clone stands one base away. This chain is built from TRBV7-2 and TRBJ1-2, and TRBD1 aligns with 9 junction nucleotides. Input material: PBMCs or a T cell subset sorted from them (not recorded which). The source of this sequence is a man younger than 35 who had mild COVID-19 (a few samples of this study predate the infection). The sample titles of this study are shuffled in the database, so cell type and time point are left out; the donor was told from shared clones. The bases are TGTGCCAGCAGCCACCGGGACAGGGTCGATGGCTACACCTTC. Its translation reads: CASSHRDRVDGYTF.